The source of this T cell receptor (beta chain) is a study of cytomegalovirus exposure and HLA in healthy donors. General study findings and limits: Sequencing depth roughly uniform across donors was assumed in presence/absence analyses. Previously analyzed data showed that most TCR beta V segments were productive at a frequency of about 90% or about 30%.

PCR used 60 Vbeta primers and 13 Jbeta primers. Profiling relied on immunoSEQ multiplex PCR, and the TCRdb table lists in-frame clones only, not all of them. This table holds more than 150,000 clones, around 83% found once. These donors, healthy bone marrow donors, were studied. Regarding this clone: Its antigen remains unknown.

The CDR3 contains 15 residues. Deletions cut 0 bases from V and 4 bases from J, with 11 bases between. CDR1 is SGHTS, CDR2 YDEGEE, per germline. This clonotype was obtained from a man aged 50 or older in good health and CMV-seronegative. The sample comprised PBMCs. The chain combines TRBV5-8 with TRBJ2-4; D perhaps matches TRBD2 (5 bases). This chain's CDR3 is CASSLAGGPKNIQYF. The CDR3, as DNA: TGTGCCAGCAGCTTGGCCGGCGGGCCAAAAAACATTCAGTACTTC.